This record looks at one TCR beta chain sequence and its context. Its antigen is unidentified. This entry comes from a study of PD-1 blockade in classical Hodgkin lymphoma. Profiled with immunoSEQ multiplex PCR; TCRdb holds only in-frame clones, not every one. The table has tens of thousands of clones, about 90% seen once. This sample's time point: newly diagnosed, previously untreated cHL patient sample. Starting with thawed PBMCs, CD4+ T cells were purified by magnetic negative selection. Germline V gives CDR1 SGHTA, CDR2 FQGNSA. The CDR3 runs to 18 residues. With V trimmed by 0 bases and J by 1 base, 10 bases remained unmatched. Overall study findings and caveats: Newly diagnosed patients reportedly had lower baseline TCR diversity than healthy donors.

This TCR was sampled from a human donor with classical Hodgkin lymphoma. Sequencing used CD4+ T cells from blood. The rearrangement uses TRBV7-2 and TRBJ2-7, with 9 positions matching TRBD2. CDR3 sequence reads: CASSLAAGGPSKSYEQYF. In DNA, the CDR3 is TGTGCCAGCAGCTTAGCTGCGGGAGGGCCGTCAAAGTCCTACGAGCAGTACTTC.